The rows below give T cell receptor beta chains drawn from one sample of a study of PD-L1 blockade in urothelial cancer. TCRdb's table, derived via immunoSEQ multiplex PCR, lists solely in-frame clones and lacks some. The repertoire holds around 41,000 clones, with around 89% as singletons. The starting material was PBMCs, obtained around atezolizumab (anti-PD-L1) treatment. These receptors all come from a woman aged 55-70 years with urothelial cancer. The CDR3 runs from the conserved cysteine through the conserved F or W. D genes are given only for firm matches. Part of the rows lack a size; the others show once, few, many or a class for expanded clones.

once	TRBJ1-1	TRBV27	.	CASSLSQGWTEAFF	TGTGCCAGCAGTTTATCACAGGGTTGGACTGAAGCTTTCTTT
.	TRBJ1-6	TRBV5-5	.	CASTRGQEGYNSPLHF	TGTGCCAGCACCCGAGGGCAGGAGGGGTATAATTCACCCCTCCACTTT
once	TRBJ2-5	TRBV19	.	CAWRQAQETQYF	TGTGCTTGGAGACAGGCCCAAGAGACCCAGTACTTC
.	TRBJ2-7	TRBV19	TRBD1	CASSIVAGGSYEQYF	TGTGCCAGTAGTATAGTGGCAGGGGGCTCGTACGAGCAGTACTTC
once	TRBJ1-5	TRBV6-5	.	CASSRSSNQPQHF	TGTGCCAGCAGCCGGTCGTCCAATCAGCCCCAGCATTTT
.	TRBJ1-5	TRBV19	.	CASSMAGGNQPQHF	TGTGCCAGTAGTATGGCAGGGGGCAATCAGCCCCAGCATTTT
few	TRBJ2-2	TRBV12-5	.	CASGRQLGDTGELFF	TGTGCTAGTGGGAGACAGCTAGGGGACACCGGGGAGCTGTTTTTT
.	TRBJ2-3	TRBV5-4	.	CASSLATGLADTQYF	TGTGCCAGCAGCTTGGCCACAGGGTTGGCAGATACGCAGTATTTT
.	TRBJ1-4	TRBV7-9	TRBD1	CASSSTWDRGKLFF	TGTGCCAGCAGCTCCACTTGGGACAGGGGCAAACTGTTTTTT
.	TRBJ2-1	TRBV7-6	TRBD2	CASSSDRETSGRGNEQFF	TGTGCCAGCAGCTCAGACAGGGAAACTAGCGGGAGGGGCAATGAGCAGTTCTTC
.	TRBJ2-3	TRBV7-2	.	CASSLSGSTDTQYF	TGTGCCAGCAGCTTATCAGGGAGCACAGATACGCAGTATTTT
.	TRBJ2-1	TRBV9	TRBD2	CASSVSWTSGSNNEQFF	TGTGCCAGCAGCGTCTCATGGACTAGCGGGAGTAACAATGAGCAGTTCTTC
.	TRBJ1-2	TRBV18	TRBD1	CASSPRDRGLYGYTF	TGTGCCAGCTCACCAAGGGACAGGGGGCTCTATGGCTACACCTTC